What follows are 16 T cell receptor beta chains derived from one specimen sequenced in a study of control samples from healthy donors and cancer patients. Repertoires were generated with immunoSEQ multiplex PCR, while TCRdb's copy carries only in-frame clones and drops some. The sample gives roughly 70,000 clones, under 90% of which show up once; over 25% is in the top ten. Sequencing was done on a sample of blood. The receptor set was obtained from a man aged 50 or older in good health.

This chain connects TRBV7-2 to TRBJ1-1; TRBD1 matches at 7 bases. Trimming at V came to 5 bases and at J to 0 bases, leaving 6 bases not matched to a gene. Per the germline V gene, CDR1 is SGHTA and CDR2 is FQGNSA. The length of the CDR3 is 15 residues. The CDR3 sequence is CASSPRGFMNTEAFF. The CDR3, as DNA: TGTGCCAGCAGCCCCAGGGGGTTCATGAACACTGAAGCTTTCTTT.

This sequence joins TRBV5-1 and TRBJ2-3; D is undetermined. The CDR3 contains 12 residues. The germline V gene has CDR1 SGHRS and CDR2 YFSETQ. V was shortened by 3 bases and J by 6 bases, with 8 bases between the two germline ends. The CDR3 DNA is TGCGCCAGCAGCTGGTCACGGGATACGCAGTATTTT. Amino acids: CASSWSRDTQYF.

The CDR3: CASSTTRTLVDEQYF. DNA for the CDR3: TGTGCCAGCAGTACCACCCGGACCTTGGTGGACGAGCAGTACTTC. The rearrangement links TRBV25-1 to TRBJ2-7, with unresolved D. CDR1 and CDR2 from the germline V gene are MGHDK and SYGVNS. CDR3 length: 15 amino acids. Trimming took 5 bases from V and 5 from J, leaving 19 bases between them.

The sample holds a few counts of this clone. This chain uses TRBV9 with TRBJ2-6, with a possible D match to TRBD2 (6 bases). V was trimmed by 6 bases and J by 3 bases, leaving 13 bases between them. The CDR3 length is 15 residues. Germline V gives CDR1 SGDLS, CDR2 YYNGEE. CDR3 sequence: CASNKAGSGANVLTF. Here the CDR3 DNA reads TGTGCCAGCAATAAGGCGGGAAGTGGGGCCAACGTCCTGACTTTC.

The V call is TRBV4-1, the J call TRBJ1-2, with D unclear. The V end lost 5 bases, the J end lost 2 bases, and 9 bases lay between the germline ends. Per the germline V gene, CDR1 is MGHRA and CDR2 is YSYEKL. CDR3 length: 13 amino acids. For the CDR3, the DNA is TGCGCCAGCAGCACCGGGGAAAACTATGGCTACACCTTC. It encodes CASSTGENYGYTF.

The chain is built from TRBV7-9 and TRBJ2-1, with 11 positions matching TRBD1. The CDR3 runs to 19 residues. The junction had 21 bases not matched to a gene; V was cut back by 8 bases and J by 6 bases. Germline V gene data show CDR1 as SEHNR and CDR2 as FQNEAQ (reference sequence). CDR3 nucleotide sequence: TGTGCCAGCCCAGCTTGGAAGGGACAGGGGGAGATCGGGCGCAATGAGCAGTTCTTC. Residues: CASPAWKGQGEIGRNEQFF.

This clone was seen only once. The gene calls are TRBV6-1 and TRBJ1-5; no firm D call. CDR1 and CDR2 (germline): MNHNS, SASEGT. The V and J ends lost 2 bases and 2 bases respectively, with 4 bases between them. CDR3 length equals 13 residues. CDR3 sequence (DNA): TGTGCCAGCAGTGAATCGGGCAATCAGCCCCAGCATTTT. It translates to CASSESGNQPQHF.

This clone was recorded only once. The rearrangement links TRBV5-1 to TRBJ1-1; TRBD1 agrees at 9 bases. The CDR3 loop spans 13 amino acids. Germline trimming cut 4 bases from V and 5 bases from J; bases unmatched to any gene: 3. Germline V gene sequence: CDR1 SGHRS, CDR2 YFSETQ. This CDR3 reads CASSRTGETEAFF. CDR3 nucleotides: TGCGCCAGCAGCCGGACAGGGGAAACTGAAGCTTTCTTT.

This clone came up a few times. The CDR3 sequence: CASSFPFGGSDTQYF. DNA of the CDR3: TGTGCCAGCAGCTTCCCTTTCGGGGGTTCAGATACGCAGTATTTT. This rearrangement joins TRBV11-3 to TRBJ2-3; D is perhaps TRBD2 (6 bases). V lost 3 bases to trimming and J lost 4 bases, with 14 bases between them. CDR1 SGHNT and CDR2 YENEEA come from the germline V gene. The CDR3 is made up of 15 amino acids.

This clone was seen ten or more times. The chain joins TRBV6-4 to TRBJ1-6; D unresolved. V dropped 2 bases and J dropped 5 bases, with 4 bases sitting between them. Per germline, CDR1 MRHNA and CDR2 SNTAGT. The CDR3 extends over 13 amino acids. The chain's CDR3 is CASSDRDNSPLHF. The CDR3 DNA reads TGTGCCAGCAGTGACAGGGATAATTCACCCCTCCACTTT.

V and J are TRBV18 and TRBJ1-2, with D possibly being TRBD1 (6 bases). Trimming took off 8 bases at V and 7 bases at J, with 20 bases between the two ends. CDR3 length equals 14 residues. From germline, CDR1 is KGHSH and CDR2 LQKENI. The CDR3 sequence: CASHEEGGRAGYTF. The DNA of the CDR3 is TGTGCCAGCCACGAGGAGGGGGGCAGGGCTGGCTACACCTTC.

This clone showed up just once. This rearrangement joins TRBV5-1 to TRBJ2-1; D gene ambiguous. The germline V gene has CDR1 SGHRS and CDR2 YFSETQ. V was clipped by 6 bases and J by 10 bases, with 17 bases between them. The CDR3 extends over 13 amino acids. CDR3 loop: CASNVFGRSEQFF. Here the CDR3 DNA reads TGCGCCAGCAATGTCTTCGGGCGGAGCGAGCAGTTCTTC. Full variable domain (remainder filled in from reference TRBV5-1 and TRBJ2-1): KAGVTQTPRYLIKTRGQQVTLSCSPISGHRSVSWYQQTPGQGLQFLFEYFSETQRNKGNFPGRFSGRQFSNSRSEMNVSTLELGDSALYLCASNVFGRSEQFFGPGTRLTVL.

The chain joins TRBV19 to TRBJ2-5; maybe TRBD2 (5 bases). Germline CDR1 is LNHDA and CDR2 is SQIVND (reference sequence). The CDR3 runs to 15 residues. Trimming removed 1 base from V and 4 bases from J, with 13 bases in between. DNA for the CDR3: TGTGCCAGTAGTATAGCGTCCGGGGAAAGAGAGACCCAGTACTTC. It codes for CASSIASGERETQYF.

V usage is TRBV7-2 and J usage is TRBJ1-1; 9 positions agree with TRBD1. V lost 1 base to trimming and J lost 5 bases; unmatched junction nucleotides: 14. CDR3 length: 18 amino acids. Germline V lookup: CDR1 SGHTA, CDR2 FQGNSA. CDR3 loop: CASSLGKQGANLGTEAFF. The CDR3 bases are TGTGCCAGCAGCTTAGGGAAACAGGGGGCGAATTTGGGGACTGAAGCTTTCTTT.

The V call is TRBV5-4, the J call TRBJ2-2; D is unclear. The germline gives CDR1 SGHNT, CDR2 YYREEE (reference sequence). The CDR3 contains 13 residues. V was pared by 1 base and J by 6 bases, with 7 bases between. Written as DNA, the CDR3 is TGTGCCAGCAGCTTGAAGGGATCCGGGGAGCTGTTTTTT. Translated: CASSLKGSGELFF.

The chain carries TRBV20-1 and TRBJ2-1; D is possibly TRBD2 (6 bases). Trimming removed 3 bases at V and 8 bases at J, with 17 bases between. The CDR3 extends over 14 amino acids. Germline V gene lookup returns CDR1 DFQATT and CDR2 SNEGSKA (reference sequence). The chain's CDR3 is CSASTGSPGDEQFF. DNA for the CDR3: TGCAGTGCTAGTACCGGGAGTCCCGGCGATGAGCAGTTCTTC.